The table lists the clone carrying this T cell receptor (beta chain) with a few counts. This sample was taken from a study of blood T cell repertoires in COVID-19. Study information: Donors in the United States, Italy and Spain gave samples during acute or convalescent COVID-19. PBMCs, B-cell-depleted T cells, or T cells provided the cDNA or gDNA that made up the material.

This CDR3 is 18 amino acids long. The V segment lost 4 bases and the J segment 5 bases; nucleotides outside the gene matches: 17. In germline, CDR1 is MNHNS, CDR2 SASEGT. As handled by the study authors: Scientists estimated how many nucleated cells there were by amplifying reference gene primers. The method was immunoSEQ multiplex PCR; TCRdb's version includes in-frame clones alone and lacks a portion of them. V and J calls and clone size come straight from that table; D and trimming were deduced from the DNA. The sample has more than 200,000 clones; 81% are singletons. The sequence derives from a woman of 80 years or more with acute or convalescent COVID-19. This chain uses TRBV6-1 with TRBJ2-4, with 7 positions matching TRBD1. Material: peripheral blood. The CDR3 loop is CASSVYLQGKGRENIQYF. The CDR3 nucleotides read TGTGCCAGCAGTGTCTATCTACAGGGGAAAGGTCGGGAAAACATTCAGTACTTC.